This TCR beta chain is drawn from a study of T-cell reconstitution after alpha-beta-depleted transplantation in children. Study-level results: Several hundred expanded graft clones reportedly were the source of alpha-beta T cells about two months after transplant. By one year post-transplant, T-cell counts and diversity largely arose from T cells that were newly produced. Surviving recipient T cells and intrathymic progenitors accounted for some patients' high TCRbeta diversity at day 60.

TCRbeta library construction was performed incorporating unique molecular identifiers. Each CDR3 protein gets one entry after TCRdb re-called the PCR reads with MiXCR. The data hold about 980,000 distinct CDR3 sequences, with roughly 29% observed a single time. Germline V lookup: CDR1 DFQATT, CDR2 SNEGSKA (reference sequence). The CDR3 contains 16 residues. The V and J ends lost 5 bases and 8 bases, in that order; junction bases with no gene match: 15. In regard to this clonotype: The antigen is unknown.

This clonotype originated in a boy younger than two who had a stem cell transplant for SCID, so the T cells may come from the graft donor. This chain links TRBV20-1 with TRBJ1-4; the match to TRBD1 covers 9 bases. The sequencing here drew on PBMCs, mostly from graft donor cells, taken 360 days after TCRalphabeta/CD19-depleted stem cell transplant. The DNA of the CDR3 is TGCAGTGCTCCGGGACAGGGCCTCCCTCAGGGGGAAAAACTGTTTTTT. Encoded protein: CSAPGQGLPQGEKLFF.